This TCR beta chain was identified during a study of T cells in tuberculosis. The V gene's germline CDR1 is SGHVS and CDR2 FQNEAQ. J was trimmed by 0 bases and V by 5 bases; bases with no gene match: 12. CDR3 length equals 17 residues. The protocol was immunoSEQ multiplex PCR, while the TCRdb copy is restricted to in-frame clones and leaves out a portion. Among some 5,500 clones listed, approximately 97% were seen once. The time point denotes: new active TB diagnosis, blood taken before or within 7 days of starting treatment. Unsorted cryopreserved PBMC were sequenced, averaging around 100,000 T cells per clinical donor.

This material consisted of PBMCs, taken at tuberculosis diagnosis. The rearrangement joins TRBV7-8 to TRBJ2-5; TRBD1 matches at 7 bases. The receptor was isolated from an adult with tuberculosis. The CDR3 nucleotides are TGTGCCAGCAGCAGCATGAGGGGGCAGCGGCACCAAGAGACCCAGTACTTC. Protein sequence: CASSSMRGQRHQETQYF. The full variable domain, with the rest looked up from reference TRBV7-8 and TRBJ2-5, is GAGVSQSPRYKVAKRGQDVALRCDPISGHVSLFWYQQALGQGPEFLTYFQNEAQLDKSGLPSDRFFAERPEGSVSTLKIQRTQQEDSAVYLCASSSMRGQRHQETQYFGPGTRLLVL.